This T cell receptor (beta chain) was retrieved from a study of T cells after yellow fever vaccination. Background on the study: Preparing low-cell-number fractions relied on SMART-Seq v4 Ultra Low Input. General study findings and limits: Overlap between CD4 and CD8 compartments was detected for a small share of clonotypes.

The V end was cut by 6 bases, the J end by 5 bases, with 19 bases between. The CDR3 sequence is 14 residues long. In germline, CDR1 is DFQATT, CDR2 SNEGSKA (reference sequence). TCR cDNA was made by 5'RACE template switching, adding a universal primer site and UMIs. TCRdb ran MiXCR on the 5' RACE reads and lists one entry per CDR3 protein. The table lists 310,000 or so distinct CDR3 sequences, more than 3% of them singletons, with less than 25% in the top ten. A remark on this clonotype: The antigen is undetermined.

This sample comprised PBMCs, obtained on the day of the yellow fever booster vaccination. The chain links TRBV20-1 to TRBJ2-5; D is unresolved. This receptor was identified in a young man who received the YFV17D yellow fever vaccine. The CDR3 nucleotides are TGCAGTGCCCAGGACGTGTCAATTCGCGAGACCCAGTACTTC. Its protein product is CSAQDVSIRETQYF.